A selection of T cell receptor beta chains follows, all from one sample in a study of blood T cells in healthy people across ages. TCRdb processed the 5' RACE reads anew with MiXCR; each CDR3 protein has one entry. This table holds 1.5 million to 2 million distinct CDR3 sequences, approximately 30% found once. Source material: blood. The receptors shown here come from a woman in her twenties or thirties in good health. The CDR3 runs from the conserved cysteine through the conserved F or W. The order of the fields is J gene, V gene, CDR3 protein.

TRBJ2-1 | TRBV5-4 | CASSLELAGAGEQFF
TRBJ2-2 | TRBV7-2 | CASSLEGTPSGELFF
TRBJ2-3 | TRBV6-4 | CARGVTPGTDTQYF
TRBJ2-5 | TRBV9 | CASSVRAGAQETQYF
TRBJ2-7 | TRBV11-2 | CASREWGGGYEQYF
TRBJ1-6 | TRBV5-1 | CAGRETGNNSPLHF
TRBJ2-1 | TRBV20-1 | CSAGETSGKQFF
TRBJ2-5 | TRBV5-1 | CASSVGQGMKTQYF
TRBJ2-5 | TRBV12-3/TRBV12-4 | CASSLRQKETQYF
TRBJ1-6 | TRBV12-3/TRBV12-4 | CASSWGSSSSSPLHF
TRBJ2-7 | TRBV18 | CASSLQPNGGYEQYF
TRBJ2-1 | TRBV7-9 | CASSWGLAAYNEQFF
TRBJ2-7 | TRBV7-2 | CASSLMASGIRGPSYEQYF
TRBJ2-1 | TRBV24-1 | CATSDFPGQAGDNEQFF
TRBJ1-4 | TRBV4-3 | CASSQGRVATNEKLFF
TRBJ2-5 | TRBV18 | CASSPPSRETQYF
TRBJ2-7 | TRBV7-2 | CASSTLGLAGYEQYF
TRBJ1-4 | TRBV20-1 | CSAVVANEKLFF
TRBJ2-3 | TRBV7-3 | CASSLQLAGGTDTQYF
TRBJ1-5 | TRBV28 | CASNVGGDQPQHF
TRBJ1-4 | TRBV12-5 | CASGLRAANPTNEKLFF
TRBJ2-1 | TRBV20-1 | CSARETSGRSEQFF
TRBJ1-1 | TRBV5-1 | CAISLDVGARTEAFF
TRBJ2-1 | TRBV6-6 | CASGLGDEQFF
TRBJ1-6 | TRBV20-1 | CSARDKGQRNSPLHF
TRBJ1-6 | TRBV20-1 | CSARVNSNSPLHF
TRBJ2-1 | TRBV12-3/TRBV12-4 | CASSPRSWEQFF
TRBJ2-3 | TRBV6-5 | CASSYSSVAGADTQYF
TRBJ2-2 | TRBV19 | CASRADRNTGELFF
TRBJ1-1 | TRBV11-2 | CASSPWGTFRTEAFF
TRBJ2-3 | TRBV5-5 | CASSSHLGLKDTQYF
TRBJ2-3 | TRBV30 | CAWSWGDGSTGDTQYF
TRBJ2-1 | TRBV7-2 | CASSATNEQFF
TRBJ1-1 | TRBV7-9 | CASSLVRMNTEAFF
TRBJ1-2 | TRBV6-1 | CASELDGRGGYTF
TRBJ2-1 | TRBV4-3 | CASSQLAGGSYNEQFF
TRBJ2-1 | TRBV5-1 | CASSLLSLSYNEQFF
TRBJ2-5 | TRBV20-1 | CSARNPRQETQYF
TRBJ2-5 | TRBV10-3 | CAIGPPGETQYF